One and the same sample provided the 24 T cell receptor beta chains below, sequenced in a study of T cell responses to AZD1222 COVID-19 vaccine. Sequencing used immunoSEQ multiplex PCR; TCRdb keeps in-frame clones, though not all of them. The sample lists over 150,000 clones; around 90% were seen once. The source material was peripheral blood, sampled on day 0 of AZD1222 vaccination. These receptors originate from an adult in good health.

J is TRBJ2-1 and V is TRBV7-2, with 9 bases identical to TRBD2. The CDR3 covers 14 residues. The germline V gene encodes CDR1 SGHTA and CDR2 FQGNSA. The trim removed 1 base at V and 7 bases at J, leaving 2 bases unmatched. The CDR3 DNA reads as TGTGCCAGCAGCTTAGGCGGGAGGGGGAATGAGCAGTTCTTC. The encoded protein is CASSLGGRGNEQFF. The variable domain in full, completed from reference TRBV7-2 and TRBJ2-1, reads GAGVSQSPSNKVTEKGKDVELRCDPISGHTALYWYRQSLGQGLEFLIYFQGNSAPDKSGLPSDRFSAERTGGSVSTLTIQRTQQEDSAVYLCASSLGGRGNEQFFGPGTRLTVL.

The chain couples TRBV5-1 to TRBJ2-3; 7 bases match TRBD2. The CDR3 sequence is 17 residues long. CDR1 is SGHRS and CDR2 is YFSETQ in the germline V gene. V shed 0 bases, J shed 6 bases, and the junction held 13 bases outside the gene matches. The CDR3 loop reads CASSLAPGGTTEDTQYF. CDR3 DNA: TGCGCCAGCAGCTTGGCCCCAGGCGGGACTACAGAGGATACGCAGTATTTT.

This chain joins TRBV18 and TRBJ1-4; perhaps TRBD1 as D (5 bases). This CDR3 has 14 amino acids. Germline V CDR1 and CDR2: KGHSH, LQKENI. Trimming removed 3 bases from V and 8 bases from J, with 13 bases in between. The CDR3 here is CASSPGEVREKLFF. The CDR3 DNA follows: TGTGCCAGCTCACCGGGGGAGGTGAGGGAAAAACTGTTTTTT.

Only a few counts were recorded for this clone. The chain carries TRBV27 and TRBJ2-7, with D maybe TRBD2 (6 bases). Trimming shortened V by 6 bases and J by 3 bases, and 18 bases separated the two germline ends. Germline assignment: CDR1 MNHEY and CDR2 SMNVEV (reference sequence). This CDR3 has 15 residues. CDR3 sequence (DNA): TGTGCCAGCAGGTCCCTCTCGGGCGGGGTCTACGAGCAGTACTTC. This translates into CASRSLSGGVYEQYF.

This chain joins TRBV18 and TRBJ2-7; tentative D call: TRBD1 (5 bases). V lost 3 bases to trimming and J lost 0 bases, with 12 bases between them. The CDR3 is made up of 15 amino acids. Germline values: CDR1 KGHSH, CDR2 LQKENI. The CDR3 spells CASSPETDSSYEQYF. The DNA of the CDR3 is TGTGCCAGCTCACCGGAGACAGATAGCTCCTACGAGCAGTACTTC.

The chain carries TRBV7-6 and TRBJ1-6; TRBD1 agrees at 9 bases. V shed 1 base and J 7 bases; nucleotides not matched to a gene: 11. CDR3 length equals 18 residues. The V gene's germline CDR1 is SGHVS and CDR2 FNYEAQ. CDR3: CASSLVIYSGQGNSPLHF. CDR3 nucleotides: TGTGCCAGCAGCTTAGTTATCTATTCCGGACAGGGGAATTCACCCCTCCACTTT.

This chain connects TRBV6-1 to TRBJ1-1, with TRBD1 as a possible D gene (6 bases). CDR1 is MNHNS, CDR2 SASEGT, per germline. This CDR3 has 15 residues. Trimming shortened V by 3 bases and J by 0 bases, and 11 bases separated the two germline ends. The CDR3 region has the DNA TGTGCCAGCAGTGACAGGGGAGGAGTGAACACTGAAGCTTTCTTT. This codes for CASSDRGGVNTEAFF.

The rearrangement uses TRBV5-4 and TRBJ2-7; tentatively, D is TRBD1 (5 bases). The CDR3 is made up of 13 amino acids. V lost 3 bases and J lost 1, with 8 bases in between. The germline V gene encodes CDR1 SGHNT and CDR2 YYREEE (reference sequence). The CDR3 nucleotides are TGTGCCAGCAGCTCAGGACAATCCTACGAGCAGTACTTC. It codes for CASSSGQSYEQYF.

V and J are TRBV6-1 and TRBJ1-2; D may be TRBD1 (5 bases). The CDR3 covers 15 residues. Deletions cut 0 bases from V and 4 bases from J, with 12 bases between. Germline lookup yields CDR1 MNHNS and CDR2 SASEGT. CDR3 loop: CASSEALDRSYGYTF. The CDR3 DNA follows: TGTGCCAGCAGTGAAGCGCTAGACAGAAGCTATGGCTACACCTTC.

The chain links TRBV27 to TRBJ1-1; 8 nucleotides agree with TRBD1. This CDR3 is built from 15 residues. The J segment lost 4 bases and the V segment lost 6 bases, leaving 10 bases of the junction unmatched. Looked up from germline, CDR1 is MNHEY and CDR2 is SMNVEV (reference sequence). The CDR3 nucleotides are TGTGCCAGCAGATATCTCGACACAGGGGGCACTGAAGCTTTCTTT. Its protein product is CASRYLDTGGTEAFF.

CDR3: CASRDTAYEQYF. CDR3 bases: TGTGCCAGCAGAGATACGGCATACGAGCAGTACTTC. The chain has TRBV27 and TRBJ2-7; unclear D gene. CDR1 and CDR2 (germline): MNHEY, SMNVEV (reference sequence). The CDR3 runs to 12 residues. Trimming cost V 6 bases and J 4 bases, with 10 bases left between them.

The rearrangement links TRBV18 to TRBJ2-1, with 10 positions matching TRBD1. V trimming: 3 bases; J trimming: 8 bases; junction bases outside the gene matches: 10. Germline lookup yields CDR1 KGHSH and CDR2 LQKENI. This CDR3 has 16 residues. CDR3: CASSPQVGQGSDEQFF. In DNA form, the CDR3 reads TGTGCCAGCTCACCCCAGGTGGGACAGGGGTCCGATGAGCAGTTCTTC.

The CDR3 nucleotides are TGTGCCAGCAGTGAGGGGCTAGCGGGAAACAATGAGCAGTTCTTC. Its protein product is CASSEGLAGNNEQFF. This chain links TRBV27 with TRBJ2-1; 9 nucleotides agree with TRBD2. This CDR3 region has 15 residues. Germline-derived CDR1 and CDR2 are MNHEY and SMNVEV (reference sequence). J lost 5 bases, V lost 5 bases, and 7 bases had no gene match.

J is TRBJ1-5 and V is TRBV12-3 or TRBV12-4, with a possible D match to TRBD1 (5 bases). CDR3 length: 13 residues. With 4 bases removed from V and 7 bases from J, the gap between germline ends came to 11 bases. CDR3 in amino acids: CASSWGWGQPQHF. DNA of the CDR3: TGTGCCAGCAGTTGGGGTTGGGGGCAGCCCCAGCATTTT.

This sequence joins TRBV7-9 and TRBJ1-1, with a possible D match to TRBD1 (5 bases). V shed 4 bases and J shed 1 base, with 10 bases lying between them. The CDR3 has 14 residues. Germline values: CDR1 SEHNR, CDR2 FQNEAQ (reference sequence). The DNA for the CDR3 is TGTGCCAGCAGCTACGACAGCCAGAACACTGAAGCTTTCTTT. It codes for CASSYDSQNTEAFF.

The table lists this clone with a few counts. This chain links TRBV20-1 with TRBJ2-7, with TRBD1 matching 9 bases. Germline CDR1 reads DFQATT; CDR2 reads SNEGSKA (reference sequence). With 3 bases clipped from V and 6 bases from J, the junction kept 9 bases outside the gene matches. The CDR3 loop spans 14 amino acids. The CDR3, as DNA: TGCAGTGCTAGTAGGGGACAGGGAATGGGCGAGCAGTACTTC. Amino acids: CSASRGQGMGEQYF.

V usage is TRBV9 and J usage is TRBJ2-7; D is perhaps TRBD2 (6 bases). The CDR3 contains 15 residues. Trimming left V 4 bases short and J 0 bases short, with 14 bases between. The germline gives CDR1 SGDLS, CDR2 YYNGEE. DNA of the CDR3: TGTGCCAGCAGCCCCGGGACTGGGAGCTCCTACGAGCAGTACTTC. Translation: CASSPGTGSSYEQYF.

The rearrangement links TRBV19 to TRBJ1-2; D gene ambiguous. Trimming pared 2 bases from V and 1 base from J, leaving 14 bases between. The germline V gene has CDR1 LNHDA and CDR2 SQIVND (reference sequence). CDR3 length: 16 amino acids. The CDR3 sequence is CASSIKTTTLNYGYTF. CDR3 nucleotide sequence: TGTGCCAGTAGTATAAAGACGACTACCCTTAACTATGGCTACACCTTC.

This chain links TRBV18 with TRBJ2-5; maybe TRBD1 (6 bases). Germline V gene sequence: CDR1 KGHSH, CDR2 LQKENI. The CDR3 sequence is 14 residues long. V lost 3 bases and J 5 bases, leaving 13 bases between the germline ends. The CDR3 DNA follows: TGTGCCAGCTCACCTTACAGGGAAGGGGAGACCCAGTACTTC. Residues: CASSPYREGETQYF.

The chain employs TRBV7-8 and TRBJ2-3; D perhaps matches TRBD2 (6 bases). Germline CDR1 reads SGHVS; CDR2 reads FQNEAQ. V lost 1 base, J lost 4 bases, and 12 bases lay in between. The CDR3 has 15 residues. The CDR3 bases are TGTGCCAGCAGCTTAGGGGGTAGCGGATCAGATACGCAGTATTTT. Its translation: CASSLGGSGSDTQYF.

The V and J genes are TRBV19 and TRBJ1-1; D gene ambiguous. Germline V gene data show CDR1 as LNHDA and CDR2 as SQIVND (reference sequence). V was clipped by 6 bases and J by 4 bases, with 9 bases between them. There are 12 residues in the CDR3. The CDR3 region has the DNA TGTGCCAGTAGCCACAAGGGCACTGAAGCTTTCTTT. This codes for CASSHKGTEAFF.

The J gene is TRBJ1-5, the V gene TRBV19; D unresolved. Germline V lookup: CDR1 LNHDA, CDR2 SQIVND (reference sequence). This CDR3 region has 13 residues. Trimming removed 3 bases from V and 7 bases from J, with 10 bases in between. DNA of the CDR3: TGTGCCAGTAGTATGGGATACGGACAGCCCCAGCATTTT. This sequence encodes CASSMGYGQPQHF.

The chain carries TRBV5-1 and TRBJ2-2, with 12 nucleotides matching TRBD2. The CDR3 has 18 residues. V was clipped by 5 bases and J by 0 bases; unmatched bases: 8. Germline V gives CDR1 SGHRS, CDR2 YFSETQ. The DNA for the CDR3 is TGCGCCAGCAGTTACGGACTAGCGGGGAACTCGAACACCGGGGAGCTGTTTTTT. Translated: CASSYGLAGNSNTGELFF.

This chain uses TRBV30 with TRBJ1-1; weak D call: TRBD1 (5 bases). CDR3 size: 15 residues. The V gene's germline CDR1 is GTSNPN and CDR2 SVGIG (reference sequence). Trimming stripped 0 bases from V and 1 base from J, with 12 bases between. The chain's CDR3 is CAWSVPDSRNTEAFF. CDR3 bases: TGTGCCTGGAGTGTACCTGACAGCAGGAACACTGAAGCTTTCTTT. Supplemented by reference TRBV30 and TRBJ1-1, the full variable domain reads SQTIHQWPATLVQPVGSPLSLECTVEGTSNPNLYWYRQAAGRGLQLLFYSVGIGQISSEVPQNLSASRPQDRQFILSSKKLLLSDSGFYLCAWSVPDSRNTEAFFGQGTRLTVV.